The sequence of this TCR beta chain was determined in a study of technical replicates of blood from a handful of donors. The CDR3 length is 15 residues. Losses at the gene ends were 2 bases for V and 6 bases for J; bases not matched to a gene: 2. Germline V gives CDR1 MNHNY, CDR2 SVGAGI (reference sequence). TCRdb keeps only in-frame clones here, not all; method: immunoSEQ multiplex PCR. The data contain 85,000 to 100,000 clones, almost 96% of them seen just once; the ten biggest clones take up 0.2% to 0.25%. This clone has only one observation. The specimen was T cells isolated from PBMCs. The chain links TRBV6-6 to TRBJ2-1; 12 nucleotides align to TRBD2. This clonotype was obtained from a human donor in good health. The CDR3 DNA reads as TGTGCCAGCAGTTACGGACTAGCGGGGACCAATGAGCAGTTCTTC. It codes for CASSYGLAGTNEQFF.